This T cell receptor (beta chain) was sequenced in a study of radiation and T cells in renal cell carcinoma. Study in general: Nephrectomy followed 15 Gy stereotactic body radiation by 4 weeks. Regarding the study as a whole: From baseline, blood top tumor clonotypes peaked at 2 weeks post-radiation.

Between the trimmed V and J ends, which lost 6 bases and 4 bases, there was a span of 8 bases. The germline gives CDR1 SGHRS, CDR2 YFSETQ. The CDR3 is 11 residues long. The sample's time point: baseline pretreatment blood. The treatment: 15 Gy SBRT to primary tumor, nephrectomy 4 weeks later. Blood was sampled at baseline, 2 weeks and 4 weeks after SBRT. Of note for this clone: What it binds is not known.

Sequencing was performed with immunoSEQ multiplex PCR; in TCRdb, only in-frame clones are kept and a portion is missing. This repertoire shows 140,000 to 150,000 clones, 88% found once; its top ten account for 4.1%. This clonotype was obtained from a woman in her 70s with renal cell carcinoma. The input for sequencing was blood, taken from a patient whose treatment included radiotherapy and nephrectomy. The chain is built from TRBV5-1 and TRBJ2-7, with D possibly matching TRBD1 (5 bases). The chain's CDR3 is CASKGQYEQYF. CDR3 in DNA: TGCGCCAGCAAAGGACAATACGAGCAGTACTTC.